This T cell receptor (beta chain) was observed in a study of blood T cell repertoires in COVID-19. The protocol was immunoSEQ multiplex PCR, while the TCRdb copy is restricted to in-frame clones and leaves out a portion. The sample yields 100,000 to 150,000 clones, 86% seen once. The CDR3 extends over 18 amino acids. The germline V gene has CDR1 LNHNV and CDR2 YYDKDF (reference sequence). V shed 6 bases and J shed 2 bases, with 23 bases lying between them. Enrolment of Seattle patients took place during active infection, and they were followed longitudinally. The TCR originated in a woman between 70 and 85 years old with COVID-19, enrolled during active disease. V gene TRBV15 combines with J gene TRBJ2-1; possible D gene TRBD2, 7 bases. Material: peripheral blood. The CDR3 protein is CATSRAGAPHIPYNEQFF. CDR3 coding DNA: TGTGCCACCAGTAGGGCGGGGGCTCCGCACATTCCCTACAATGAGCAGTTCTTC.